The T cell receptor (beta chain) under discussion was sequenced for a study of T cells in Graves' hyperthyroidism and ophthalmopathy. Amplification targeted TCR beta CDR3 regions from RNA transcripts. In the first-round RT-PCR of the TCR CDR3, the HTBI primer set was used. TCRdb reanalysed the multiplex PCR reads using MiXCR and keeps one entry per CDR3 protein. The sample lists roughly 350,000 distinct CDR3 sequences, approximately 14% occurring once. Each diagnosis drew on symptoms, thyroxine, TRAb, thyroid ultrasound and orbital computed tomography findings. PBMCs came from around 10 ml fresh peripheral blood. Germline values: CDR1 MDHEN, CDR2 SYDVKM. The CDR3 is 15 amino acids. Trimming removed 3 bases from V and 4 bases from J, with 15 bases in between. This clonotype was seen many times. No antigen is known for it. Study conclusions and caveats: Ophthalmopathy could be told apart from stable hyperthyroidism with a 13 V-J model. The blood repertoire included most of the expanded thyroid clonotypes above 0.001.

The source is a woman aged 30 to 39 with Graves' hyperthyroidism. The rearrangement uses TRBV28 and TRBJ1-2, with TRBD1 as a possible D gene (5 bases). Source material: blood. Written as DNA, the CDR3 is TGTGCCAGCAGTTTTGAGGCAGGGCCTCTCTATGGCTACACCTTC. As protein: CASSFEAGPLYGYTF.